Listed below are T cell receptor beta chains from one sample, sequenced in a study of cytomegalovirus exposure and HLA in healthy donors. The method was immunoSEQ multiplex PCR; TCRdb's version includes in-frame clones alone and lacks a portion of them. Of approximately 160,000 clones in the sample, roughly 80% were seen once. The sample consisted of PBMCs. The receptor source for this set is a human donor in good health. Both conserved end residues are part of each CDR3. The D gene is left open where the match is weak. A clone size is listed for some rows: how often the clone was seen (once, few, many), or a class if it is expanded.

clone size,D gene,J gene,V gene,CDR3 DNA,CDR3 protein
.,.,TRBJ1-3,TRBV9,TGTGCCAGCAGCCCGGGGGGAAACACCATATATTTT,CASSPGGNTIYF
.,.,TRBJ1-2,TRBV5-4,TGTGCCAGCAGCCGGGGGTCTGGCTACACCTTC,CASSRGSGYTF
.,.,TRBJ1-2,TRBV7-2,TGTGCCAGCAGCTCCAGCCGGGGAGCTAACTATGGCTACCCCTTC,CASSSSRGANYGYPF
.,.,TRBJ1-1,TRBV27,TGTGCCAGCAACCTAGACAGGGAAGCTTTCTTT,CASNLDREAFF
.,.,TRBJ2-1,TRBV5-1,TGCGCCAGCAGGCCCCCGGACAGAGGACCCTACAATGAGCAGTTCTTC,CASRPPDRGPYNEQFF
.,TRBD1,TRBJ1-2,TRBV19,TGTGCCAGTAGTCTCCGGACAGGGATGAATGGCTACACCTTC,CASSLRTGMNGYTF
.,.,TRBJ1-2,TRBV19,TGTGCCAGTAGTATAGATGTAGGGGACTATGGCTACACCTTC,CASSIDVGDYGYTF
.,TRBD1,TRBJ1-2,TRBV2,TGTGCCAGCAGCGTCGACAGGGAAGGGTATGGCTACACCTTC,CASSVDREGYGYTF
.,.,TRBJ1-2,TRBV7-9,TGTGCCAGCAGCTTAGGGGACATGGGTGGCTACACCTTC,CASSLGDMGGYTF
once,.,TRBJ1-3,TRBV5-4,TGTGCCAGCAGCCTTGTGGGGGGTGGAAACACCATATATTTT,CASSLVGGGNTIYF
.,.,TRBJ1-6,TRBV6-5,TGTGCCAGCAGTTACCGACAGATCTATAATTCACCCCTCCACTTT,CASSYRQIYNSPLHF
.,.,TRBJ2-3,TRBV2,TGTGCCAGCAGTGAAGGGGCTACGCAGTATTTT,CASSEGATQYF
.,TRBD1,TRBJ1-5,TRBV6-1,TGTGCCAGCAGTGAATCGTACAGGGGGAGCAATCAGCCCCAGCATTTT,CASSESYRGSNQPQHF
.,.,TRBJ1-2,TRBV6-6,TGTGCCAGCAGTTACCAAACACCCTCTGGCTACACCTTC,CASSYQTPSGYTF
.,TRBD1,TRBJ2-7,TRBV4-1,TGCGCCAGCAGCCAGCAGCTCTCAGGACAGGACGTACCCAAGGTCCACGAGCAGTACTTC,CASSQQLSGQDVPKVHEQYF
.,.,TRBJ2-5,TRBV13,TGTGCCAGCAGCTCCGGGATCCGGGCCTCCGAGACCCAGTACTTC,CASSSGIRASETQYF
.,TRBD1,TRBJ1-1,TRBV27,TGTGCCAGCAGTGCTCGGACAGGGTGTGAAGCTTTCTTT,CASSARTGCEAFF
.,TRBD1,TRBJ2-7,TRBV4-1,TGCGCCAGCAGCCAAGAGGGGCAGGGGGCGTACGAGCAGTACTTC,CASSQEGQGAYEQYF
.,TRBD1,TRBJ1-1,TRBV6-6,TGTGCCAGCAGGGCAATGGGCAGGGGGACTAACACTGAAGCTTTCTTT,CASRAMGRGTNTEAFF
.,TRBD1,TRBJ2-3,TRBV4-1,TGCGCCAGCAGCCCCGACAGGGAGTCTGCCGATACGCAGTATTTT,CASSPDRESADTQYF
.,TRBD2,TRBJ2-1,TRBV12-5,TGTGCTAGTGGTTTGGTAATCCTAGCGGGGGAATACAATGAGCAGTTCTTC,CASGLVILAGEYNEQFF
.,TRBD1,TRBJ2-7,TRBV13,TGTGCCAGCAGCGTACAGGGGTCCTACGAGCAGTACTTC,CASSVQGSYEQYF
.,TRBD2,TRBJ2-7,TRBV7-2,TGTGCCAGCAGATACCCCGGGGGGTCCAACTACGAGCAGTACTTC,CASRYPGGSNYEQYF
.,.,TRBJ2-1,TRBV15,TGTGCCACCCGACAGAACAATGAGCAGTTCTTC,CATRQNNEQFF
.,TRBD1,TRBJ1-2,TRBV7-3,TGTGCCAGCAGCCCTGCCGGGACAGGCTATGGCTACACCTTC,CASSPAGTGYGYTF
.,TRBD1,TRBJ2-7,TRBV7-9,TGTGCCAGCAGCTTAGTAGCACAGGGGGCGTCCTACGAGCAGTACTTC,CASSLVAQGASYEQYF
.,.,TRBJ1-2,TRBV6-1,TGTGCCAGCAGTGAATATGAGGGTCGGGTGAATGGCTACACCTTC,CASSEYEGRVNGYTF
once,TRBD1,TRBJ1-2,TRBV9,TGTGCCAGCAGCGGCACAGGGGGGAACTATGGCTACACCTTC,CASSGTGGNYGYTF
.,.,TRBJ1-6,TRBV4-3,TGCGCCAGCAGCCAATCAGGGGAGAATTCACCCCTCCACTTT,CASSQSGENSPLHF
.,.,TRBJ2-7,TRBV7-2,TGTGCCAGCAGCTTCAACCCGACAGCCACCTACGAGCAGTACTTC,CASSFNPTATYEQYF
.,TRBD1,TRBJ2-7,TRBV5-1,TGCGCCAGCAGCCCGGACAGGGGGGTCTACGAGCAGTACTTC,CASSPDRGVYEQYF
.,.,TRBJ2-3,TRBV7-6,TGTGCCAGCAGCTACGCCGGGGGGCGTGGAGATACGCAGTATTTT,CASSYAGGRGDTQYF
once,TRBD1,TRBJ2-3,TRBV5-4,TGTGCCAGCAGCCCCGGACAGGGCACCTTTTCGAGTACGCAGTATTTT,CASSPGQGTFSSTQYF
.,.,TRBJ2-3,TRBV6-5,TGTGCCAGTAGGGGGTTAGCAGATACGCAGTATTTT,CASRGLADTQYF